These T cell receptor beta chains were read from a single sample in a study of T cell changes during pregnancy in multiple sclerosis. Libraries were prepared by immunoSEQ multiplex PCR; TCRdb keeps only in-frame clonotypes and omits some of them. The table includes 60,000 to 70,000 clones, over 80% detected once. The input for sequencing was peripheral blood, taken in the second trimester of pregnancy. The receptor set was obtained from a female donor in good health, enrolled as a control in a pregnancy study. The CDR3 runs from the conserved cysteine through the conserved F or W. The D gene is left open where the match is weak. The size of a clone is reported for some rows only, either as once, few or many, or as a class for expanded clones.

V gene: TRBV13
J gene: TRBJ1-1
D gene: TRBD1
clone size: NA
CDR3 DNA: TGTGCCAGCAGCTTAGGCGGGCAGGGGGCGGGGAACACTGAAGCTTTCTTT
CDR3 protein: CASSLGGQGAGNTEAFF

V gene: TRBV7-9
J gene: TRBJ2-1
D gene: NA
clone size: NA
CDR3 DNA: TGTGCCAGCAGTGAAGCCGGGTATGAGCAGTTCTTC
CDR3 protein: CASSEAGYEQFF

V gene: TRBV12-5
J gene: TRBJ2-1
D gene: NA
clone size: NA
CDR3 DNA: TGTGCTAGTGGTGCCCGGGAAGGACCGAACTCCTACAATGAGCAGTTCTTC
CDR3 protein: CASGAREGPNSYNEQFF

V gene: TRBV7-2
J gene: TRBJ2-3
D gene: NA
clone size: once
CDR3 DNA: TGTGCCAGCAGCTTAGTCCGGGATACGCAGTATTTT
CDR3 protein: CASSLVRDTQYF

V gene: TRBV7-9
J gene: TRBJ2-3
D gene: TRBD2
clone size: NA
CDR3 DNA: TGTGCCAGCACCACCAGCGGGGCGGCCACAGATACGCAGTATTTT
CDR3 protein: CASTTSGAATDTQYF

V gene: TRBV7-8
J gene: TRBJ2-7
D gene: NA
clone size: NA
CDR3 DNA: TGTGCCAGCAGCTTGGGGGCGTACGAGCAGTACTTC
CDR3 protein: CASSLGAYEQYF

V gene: TRBV5-6
J gene: TRBJ1-5
D gene: NA
clone size: once
CDR3 DNA: TGTGCCAGCAGCTTGGGGCCAAGTAGCAATCAGCCCCAGCATTTT
CDR3 protein: CASSLGPSSNQPQHF

V gene: TRBV4-2
J gene: TRBJ2-3
D gene: TRBD2
clone size: NA
CDR3 DNA: TGTGCCAGCAGCCAAAGGACTAGCGGGGAAGTAGATACGCAGTATTTT
CDR3 protein: CASSQRTSGEVDTQYF

V gene: TRBV6-5
J gene: TRBJ2-7
D gene: NA
clone size: NA
CDR3 DNA: TGTGCCAGCAGTTACTCGTTTTCAGGGTACGAGCAGTACTTC
CDR3 protein: CASSYSFSGYEQYF

V gene: TRBV5-4
J gene: TRBJ2-5
D gene: NA
clone size: NA
CDR3 DNA: TGTGCCAGCAGCTTGAGCGGTGAGACCCAGTACTTC
CDR3 protein: CASSLSGETQYF

V gene: TRBV27
J gene: TRBJ1-1
D gene: TRBD1
clone size: NA
CDR3 DNA: TGTGCCAGCAGATCGGGACAGACGAACACTGAAGCTTTCTTT
CDR3 protein: CASRSGQTNTEAFF

V gene: TRBV18
J gene: TRBJ2-2
D gene: NA
clone size: NA
CDR3 DNA: TGTGCCAGCTCACCGGGGCAGAACACCGGGGAGCTGTTTTTT
CDR3 protein: CASSPGQNTGELFF

V gene: TRBV29-1
J gene: TRBJ2-3
D gene: TRBD2
clone size: NA
CDR3 DNA: TGCAGCGGTTTGGCGGGAGCTGCAGATACGCAGTATTTT
CDR3 protein: CSGLAGAADTQYF

V gene: TRBV5-1
J gene: TRBJ2-3
D gene: NA
clone size: NA
CDR3 DNA: TGCGCCAGCAGCTTATTGGGGTTCGGGGAGGATACGCAGTATTTT
CDR3 protein: CASSLLGFGEDTQYF

V gene: TRBV2
J gene: TRBJ1-2
D gene: NA
clone size: NA
CDR3 DNA: TGTGCCAGCAGTGGCGGAAGCTACACCTTC
CDR3 protein: CASSGGSYTF

V gene: TRBV28
J gene: TRBJ2-7
D gene: NA
clone size: NA
CDR3 DNA: TGTGCCAGCAGACCCCTCCAGACAGACTCCGAGCAGTACTTC
CDR3 protein: CASRPLQTDSEQYF

V gene: TRBV5-1
J gene: TRBJ2-1
D gene: TRBD2
clone size: NA
CDR3 DNA: TGCGCCAGCAGCTGGAGGGGGGTCCGACTAGCGGGATCGCATAACAATGAGCAGTTCTTC
CDR3 protein: CASSWRGVRLAGSHNNEQFF

V gene: TRBV7-2
J gene: TRBJ2-3
D gene: TRBD1
clone size: NA
CDR3 DNA: TGTGCCAGCAGCTTAAGGACAGGGGGCACAGATACGCAGTATTTT
CDR3 protein: CASSLRTGGTDTQYF

V gene: TRBV5-6
J gene: TRBJ1-6
D gene: TRBD1
clone size: NA
CDR3 DNA: TGTGCCAGCAGCTTGGTACTTTGGGACAGGAGTAATTCACCCCTCCACTTT
CDR3 protein: CASSLVLWDRSNSPLHF

V gene: TRBV5-8
J gene: TRBJ2-2
D gene: TRBD2
clone size: NA
CDR3 DNA: TGTGCCAGCAGCCTGCGACTAGCGGGGGGTTACACCGGGGAGCTGTTTTTT
CDR3 protein: CASSLRLAGGYTGELFF

V gene: TRBV7-9
J gene: TRBJ2-7
D gene: TRBD2
clone size: NA
CDR3 DNA: TGTGCCGCGGGGGGTACGGCCTACGAGCAGTACTTC
CDR3 protein: CAAGGTAYEQYF

V gene: TRBV5-4
J gene: TRBJ1-1
D gene: NA
clone size: NA
CDR3 DNA: TGTGCCAGCAGCCCCAGTCGGGGAGTGGGAACTGAAGCTTTCTTT
CDR3 protein: CASSPSRGVGTEAFF

V gene: TRBV19
J gene: TRBJ2-1
D gene: TRBD2
clone size: NA
CDR3 DNA: TGTGCCAGTCGGGATAGCGGGAGTTACAATGAGCAGTTCTTC
CDR3 protein: CASRDSGSYNEQFF

V gene: TRBV28
J gene: TRBJ1-5
D gene: TRBD1
clone size: NA
CDR3 DNA: TGTGCCAGCAGTTCCGGGACAGGGCATCAGCCCCAGCATTTT
CDR3 protein: CASSSGTGHQPQHF

V gene: TRBV11-2
J gene: TRBJ2-1
D gene: TRBD1
clone size: NA
CDR3 DNA: TGTGCCAGCAGCTTAGATCACGCCGGGACAGGGGAACACTTCTTC
CDR3 protein: CASSLDHAGTGEHFF

V gene: TRBV11-3
J gene: TRBJ2-6
D gene: TRBD2
clone size: NA
CDR3 DNA: TGTGCCAGCAGCTTAGGACTAGCGGGGGCACTCTCTGGGGCCAACGTCCTGACTTTC
CDR3 protein: CASSLGLAGALSGANVLTF

V gene: TRBV6-5
J gene: TRBJ1-2
D gene: NA
clone size: once
CDR3 DNA: TGTGCCAGCAGTTACTCTAGGCGGGGGGCAGGGGGCTACACCTTC
CDR3 protein: CASSYSRRGAGGYTF

V gene: TRBV9
J gene: TRBJ2-3
D gene: NA
clone size: NA
CDR3 DNA: TGTGCCAGCAGCTACAATTCAAGAGATACGCAGTATTTT
CDR3 protein: CASSYNSRDTQYF

V gene: TRBV6-6
J gene: TRBJ2-3
D gene: NA
clone size: NA
CDR3 DNA: TGTGCCAGCAAAGGGGGAGCTCTCACAGATACGCAGTATTTT
CDR3 protein: CASKGGALTDTQYF

V gene: TRBV29-1
J gene: TRBJ1-1
D gene: NA
clone size: NA
CDR3 DNA: TGCAGCGTTGGGGGAGGGGGGCGAGGACGAGCTTTCTTT
CDR3 protein: CSVGGGGRGRAFF

V gene: TRBV5-1
J gene: TRBJ1-1
D gene: TRBD1
clone size: NA
CDR3 DNA: TGCGCCAGCAGCGTAACCGGGACAGCCTCGACAATGAACACTGAAGCTTTCTTT
CDR3 protein: CASSVTGTASTMNTEAFF

V gene: TRBV18
J gene: TRBJ1-1
D gene: TRBD1
clone size: few
CDR3 DNA: TGTGCCAGCTCACGGGACAGGGGGTCGTTCACTGAAGCTTTCTTT
CDR3 protein: CASSRDRGSFTEAFF

V gene: TRBV10-2
J gene: TRBJ2-3
D gene: TRBD2
clone size: NA
CDR3 DNA: TGCGCCAGCAGGGTTAGCGGGGAGAGCACAGATACGCAGTATTTT
CDR3 protein: CASRVSGESTDTQYF

V gene: TRBV28
J gene: TRBJ1-4
D gene: TRBD1
clone size: once
CDR3 DNA: TGTGCCAGCAGTCCGACACAGGGGCAGGGTGAAAAACTGTTTTTT
CDR3 protein: CASSPTQGQGEKLFF

V gene: TRBV19
J gene: TRBJ2-7
D gene: NA
clone size: NA
CDR3 DNA: TGTGCCACCGCCCAGGGGAGCGAATGGGACGAGCAGTACTTC
CDR3 protein: CATAQGSEWDEQYF

V gene: TRBV7-2
J gene: TRBJ1-2
D gene: NA
clone size: once
CDR3 DNA: TGTGCCAGCAGCTTAGTGGACAGCGTGTATGGCTACACCTTC
CDR3 protein: CASSLVDSVYGYTF

V gene: TRBV27
J gene: TRBJ2-7
D gene: NA
clone size: NA
CDR3 DNA: TGTGCCAGCAGTTTAGGTAGAAGAGGGTACGAGCAGTACTTC
CDR3 protein: CASSLGRRGYEQYF

V gene: TRBV9
J gene: TRBJ2-3
D gene: NA
clone size: NA
CDR3 DNA: TGTGCCAGCAGCGCGGGTATGGCGGCTTTCACAGATACGCAGTATTTT
CDR3 protein: CASSAGMAAFTDTQYF

V gene: TRBV2
J gene: TRBJ2-5
D gene: NA
clone size: NA
CDR3 DNA: TGTGCCAGCAACGGGAGACGCAGGGAAGAGACCCAGTACTTC
CDR3 protein: CASNGRRREETQYF

V gene: TRBV5-4
J gene: TRBJ1-2
D gene: TRBD1
clone size: NA
CDR3 DNA: TGTGCCAGCAGCCCCACTGGGACAGCTAACTATGGCTACACCTTC
CDR3 protein: CASSPTGTANYGYTF

V gene: TRBV7-2
J gene: TRBJ1-1
D gene: NA
clone size: few
CDR3 DNA: TGTGCCAGCAGCCCCTATATGAACACTGAAGCTTTCTTT
CDR3 protein: CASSPYMNTEAFF

V gene: TRBV15
J gene: TRBJ2-1
D gene: TRBD2
clone size: few
CDR3 DNA: TGTGCCACCAGCAGAGATAGCGGGGGGGCCAATGAGCAGTTCTTC
CDR3 protein: CATSRDSGGANEQFF

V gene: TRBV30
J gene: TRBJ2-1
D gene: NA
clone size: NA
CDR3 DNA: TGTGCCTGGAGTCCGTATAGCGGCCTACTCTTC
CDR3 protein: CAWSPYSGLLF

V gene: TRBV13
J gene: TRBJ1-1
D gene: TRBD1
clone size: NA
CDR3 DNA: TGTGCCAGCAGCTTAGAGACAGGGGTGACTGAAGCTTTCTTT
CDR3 protein: CASSLETGVTEAFF

V gene: TRBV28
J gene: TRBJ2-7
D gene: NA
clone size: once
CDR3 DNA: TGTGCCATCGATTTAGAGGGAGACGAGCAGTACTTC
CDR3 protein: CAIDLEGDEQYF

V gene: TRBV5-1
J gene: TRBJ2-3
D gene: NA
clone size: NA
CDR3 DNA: TGCGCCAGCAGCTCGGGACTTGGAACTAGCACAGATACGCAGTATTTT
CDR3 protein: CASSSGLGTSTDTQYF

V gene: TRBV10-2
J gene: TRBJ1-3
D gene: NA
clone size: NA
CDR3 DNA: TGCGCCAGCAGTGAGCAGGCCGGAAACACCATATATTTT
CDR3 protein: CASSEQAGNTIYF

V gene: TRBV9
J gene: TRBJ2-1
D gene: NA
clone size: NA
CDR3 DNA: TGTGCCAGCAGCGTAGCCGCGAGAACCTACAATGAGCAGTTCTTC
CDR3 protein: CASSVAARTYNEQFF

V gene: TRBV9
J gene: TRBJ2-3
D gene: NA
clone size: NA
CDR3 DNA: TGTGCCAGCAGCGTAGATTTTAGGGGGGGGGCCACAGATACGCAGTATTTT
CDR3 protein: CASSVDFRGGATDTQYF

V gene: TRBV5-4
J gene: TRBJ1-1
D gene: NA
clone size: NA
CDR3 DNA: TGTGCCAGCAGCTCGAAGGGACTTCTAAGGGACACTGAAGCTTTCTTT
CDR3 protein: CASSSKGLLRDTEAFF

V gene: TRBV7-9
J gene: TRBJ2-7
D gene: TRBD2
clone size: once
CDR3 DNA: TGTGCCATCAACCCCGGACTAGCGGACTACGAGCAGTACTTC
CDR3 protein: CAINPGLADYEQYF

V gene: TRBV10-1
J gene: TRBJ2-2
D gene: TRBD2
clone size: NA
CDR3 DNA: TGCGCCAGCAGAGCGGGACTGAACACCGGGGAGCTGTTTTTT
CDR3 protein: CASRAGLNTGELFF

V gene: TRBV4-3
J gene: TRBJ2-5
D gene: NA
clone size: NA
CDR3 DNA: TGCGCCAGCAGCCAAGAGCCAGCGGGACAACAAGAGACCCAGTACTTC
CDR3 protein: CASSQEPAGQQETQYF

V gene: TRBV19
J gene: TRBJ2-3
D gene: TRBD2
clone size: NA
CDR3 DNA: TGTGCCAGCCAGCGGGAGGGCGGGCGAACAGATACGCAGTATTTT
CDR3 protein: CASQREGGRTDTQYF

V gene: TRBV4-2
J gene: TRBJ2-7
D gene: NA
clone size: NA
CDR3 DNA: TGTGCCAGCAGCCAAGAGGCGTCGGTGGCTAGCCGTTACTACGAGCAGTACTTC
CDR3 protein: CASSQEASVASRYYEQYF

V gene: TRBV10-3
J gene: TRBJ2-1
D gene: TRBD2
clone size: NA
CDR3 DNA: TGTGCCATCAGGGCCTTGCGGGAGAGCTCCTACAATGAGCAGTTCTTC
CDR3 protein: CAIRALRESSYNEQFF

V gene: TRBV7-9
J gene: TRBJ1-4
D gene: TRBD1
clone size: NA
CDR3 DNA: TGTGCCAGCAGCTCAACAGGGGGAACTAATGAAAAACTGTTTTTT
CDR3 protein: CASSSTGGTNEKLFF